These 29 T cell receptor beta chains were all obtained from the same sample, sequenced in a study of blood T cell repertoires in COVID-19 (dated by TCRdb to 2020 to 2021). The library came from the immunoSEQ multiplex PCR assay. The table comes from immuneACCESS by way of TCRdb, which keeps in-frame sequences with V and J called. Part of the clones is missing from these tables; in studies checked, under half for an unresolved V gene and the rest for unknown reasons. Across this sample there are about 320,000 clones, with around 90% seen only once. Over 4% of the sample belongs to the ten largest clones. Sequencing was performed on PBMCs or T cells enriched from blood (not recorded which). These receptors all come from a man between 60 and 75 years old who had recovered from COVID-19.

The CDR3 is CASPETQYF. The CDR3 coding sequence is TGTGCCAGCCCTGAGACCCAGTACTTC. The V gene is TRBV5-4, the J gene TRBJ2-5, with D hard to call. Germline CDR1 SGHNT, CDR2 YYREEE (reference sequence). The germline V and J ends were trimmed by 7 bases and 5 bases, with 3 bases remaining between them. The CDR3 is 9 amino acids. The entire variable domain, with the rest obtained from reference TRBV5-4 and TRBJ2-5, is as follows: ETGVTQSPTHLIKTRGQQVTLRCSSQSGHNTVSWYQQALGQGPQFIFQYYREEENGRGNFPPRFSGLQFPNYSSELNVNALELDDSALYLCASPETQYFGPGTRLLVL.

CDR3 amino acids: CASSTAGASSYNEQFF. The CDR3 DNA reads TGTGCCAGCTCAACAGCGGGCGCGTCATCCTACAATGAGCAGTTCTTC. The chain recombines TRBV18 with TRBJ2-1; D is possibly TRBD2 (6 bases). V lost 5 bases and J 1 base, leaving 15 bases between the germline ends. CDR3 length: 16 residues. The V gene's germline CDR1 is KGHSH and CDR2 LQKENI. Full variable domain (remainder filled in from reference TRBV18 and TRBJ2-1): NAGVMQNPRHLVRRRGQEARLRCSPMKGHSHVYWYRQLPEEGLKFMVYLQKENIIDESGMPKERFSAEFPKEGPSILRIQQVVRGDSAAYFCASSTAGASSYNEQFFGPGTRLTVL.

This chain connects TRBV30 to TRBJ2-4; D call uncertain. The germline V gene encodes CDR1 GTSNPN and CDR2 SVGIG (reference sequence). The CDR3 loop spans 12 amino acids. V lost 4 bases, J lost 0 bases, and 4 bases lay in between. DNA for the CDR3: TGTGCCTGGAATCTAGCCAAAAACATTCAGTACTTC. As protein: CAWNLAKNIQYF. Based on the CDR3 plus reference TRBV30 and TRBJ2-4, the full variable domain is SQTIHQWPATLVQPVGSPLSLECTVEGTSNPNLYWYRQAAGRGLQLLFYSVGIGQISSEVPQNLSASRPQDRQFILSSKKLLLSDSGFYLCAWNLAKNIQYFGAGTRLSVL.

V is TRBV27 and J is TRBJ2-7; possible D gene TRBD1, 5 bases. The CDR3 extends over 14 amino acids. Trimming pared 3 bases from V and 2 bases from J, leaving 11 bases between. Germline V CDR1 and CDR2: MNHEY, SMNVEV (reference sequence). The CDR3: CASSFAGHTYEQYF. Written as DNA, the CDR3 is TGTGCCAGCAGTTTCGCAGGGCACACCTACGAGCAGTACTTC.

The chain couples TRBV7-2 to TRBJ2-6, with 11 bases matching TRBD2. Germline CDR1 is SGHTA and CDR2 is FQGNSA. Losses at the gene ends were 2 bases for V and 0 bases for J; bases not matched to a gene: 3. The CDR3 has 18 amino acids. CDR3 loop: CASSLWTSGPSGANVLTF. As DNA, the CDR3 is TGTGCCAGCAGCTTATGGACTAGCGGGCCCTCTGGGGCCAACGTCCTGACTTTC.

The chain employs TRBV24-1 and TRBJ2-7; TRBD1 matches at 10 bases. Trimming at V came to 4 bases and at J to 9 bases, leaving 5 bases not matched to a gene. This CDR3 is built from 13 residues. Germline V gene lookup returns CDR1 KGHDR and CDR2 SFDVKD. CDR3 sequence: CATSEWDRGAQYF. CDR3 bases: TGTGCCACCAGTGAGTGGGACAGGGGCGCGCAGTACTTC.

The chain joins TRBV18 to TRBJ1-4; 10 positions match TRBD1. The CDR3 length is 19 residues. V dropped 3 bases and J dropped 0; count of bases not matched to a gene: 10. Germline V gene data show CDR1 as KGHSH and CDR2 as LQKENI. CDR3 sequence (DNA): TGTGCCAGCTCACCCTGGACAGGGGGACGGCTCCCAACTAATGAAAAACTGTTTTTT. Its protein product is CASSPWTGGRLPTNEKLFF.

The chain's CDR3 is CASSFGTGLGQPQHF. In DNA form, the CDR3 reads TGTGCCAGCAGCTTCGGGACAGGGTTGGGTCAGCCCCAGCATTTT. The rearrangement uses TRBV7-6 and TRBJ1-5, with TRBD1 matching over 9 bases. With V trimmed by 3 bases and J by 6 bases, 6 bases remained unmatched. Germline CDR1 is SGHVS and CDR2 is FNYEAQ. This CDR3 contains 15 residues.

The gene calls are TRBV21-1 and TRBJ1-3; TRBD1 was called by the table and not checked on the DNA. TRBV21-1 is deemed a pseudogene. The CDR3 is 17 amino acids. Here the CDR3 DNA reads TGTGCCAGCAGTTACAGGACAGAACTCAGCTCTGGAAACACCATATATTTT. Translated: CASSYRTELSSGNTIYF.

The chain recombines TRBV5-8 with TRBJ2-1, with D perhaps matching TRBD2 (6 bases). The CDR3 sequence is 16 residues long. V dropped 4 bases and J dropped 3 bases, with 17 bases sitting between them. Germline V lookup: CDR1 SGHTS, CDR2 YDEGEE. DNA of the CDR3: TGTGCCAGCAGCGGGGAGGCGGCAGCCTTCTACAATGAGCAGTTCTTC. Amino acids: CASSGEAAAFYNEQFF.

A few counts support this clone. Written as DNA, the CDR3 is TGTGCCAGCCTTTCTCGGGAAAGGAATTCACCCCTCCACTTT. This gives the protein CASLSRERNSPLHF. The rearrangement joins TRBV19 to TRBJ1-6; D gene unclear. Germline V gene lookup returns CDR1 LNHDA and CDR2 SQIVND (reference sequence). This CDR3 spans 14 amino acids. Trimming stripped 9 bases from V and 7 bases from J, with 16 bases between.

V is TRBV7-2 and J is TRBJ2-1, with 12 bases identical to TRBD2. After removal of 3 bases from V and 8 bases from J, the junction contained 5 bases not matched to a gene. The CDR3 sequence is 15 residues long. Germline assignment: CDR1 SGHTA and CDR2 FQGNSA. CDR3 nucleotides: TGTGCCAGCAGCTTCTCTAGCGGGAGGGTCGATGAGCAGTTCTTC. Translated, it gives CASSFSSGRVDEQFF.

The CDR3 spells CAISHSTDTQYF. The CDR3 bases are TGTGCCATCAGTCATAGCACAGATACGCAGTATTTT. J is TRBJ2-3 and V is TRBV10-3, with D unresolved. The length of the CDR3 is 12 residues. V lost 5 bases, J lost 0 bases, and 3 bases lay in between. Germline V gene lookup returns CDR1 ENHRY and CDR2 SYGVKD.

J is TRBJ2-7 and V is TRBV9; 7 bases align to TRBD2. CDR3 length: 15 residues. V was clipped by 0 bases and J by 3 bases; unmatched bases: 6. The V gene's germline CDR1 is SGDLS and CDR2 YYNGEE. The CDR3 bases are TGTGCCAGCAGCGTAGTTCCTAGCGGAATCTACGAGCAGTACTTC. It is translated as CASSVVPSGIYEQYF.

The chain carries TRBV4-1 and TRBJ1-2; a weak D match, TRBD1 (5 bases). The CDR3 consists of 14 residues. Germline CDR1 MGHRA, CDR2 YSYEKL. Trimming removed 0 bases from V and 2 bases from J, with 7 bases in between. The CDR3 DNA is TGCGCCAGCAGCCAAGAAGGGGCCAACTATGGCTACACCTTC. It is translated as CASSQEGANYGYTF.

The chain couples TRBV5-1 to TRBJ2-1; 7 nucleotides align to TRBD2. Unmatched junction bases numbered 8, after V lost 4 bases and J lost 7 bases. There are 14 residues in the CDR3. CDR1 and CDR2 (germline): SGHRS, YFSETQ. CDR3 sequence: CASSLTTGGNEQFF. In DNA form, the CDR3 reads TGCGCCAGCAGCCTTACTACCGGGGGGAATGAGCAGTTCTTC.

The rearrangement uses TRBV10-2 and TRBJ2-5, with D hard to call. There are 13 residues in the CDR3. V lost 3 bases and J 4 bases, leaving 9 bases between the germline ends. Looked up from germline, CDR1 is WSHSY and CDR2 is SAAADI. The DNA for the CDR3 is TGCGCCAGCAGTGAATCAGTCCCAGAGACCCAGTACTTC. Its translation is CASSESVPETQYF.

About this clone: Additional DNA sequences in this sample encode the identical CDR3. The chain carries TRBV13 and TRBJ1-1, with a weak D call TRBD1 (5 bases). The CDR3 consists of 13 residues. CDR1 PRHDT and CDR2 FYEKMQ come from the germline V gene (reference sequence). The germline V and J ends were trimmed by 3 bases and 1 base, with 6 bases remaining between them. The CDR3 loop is CASSLQGNTEAFF. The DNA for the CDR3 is TGTGCCAGCAGCTTGCAGGGGAACACTGAAGCTTTCTTT.

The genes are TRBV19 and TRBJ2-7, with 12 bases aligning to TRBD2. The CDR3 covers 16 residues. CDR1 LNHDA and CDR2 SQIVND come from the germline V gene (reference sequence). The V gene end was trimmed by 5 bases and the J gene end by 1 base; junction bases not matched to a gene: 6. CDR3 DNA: TGTGCCAGTAGTTTCGGACTAGCGGGAACATCCTACGAGCAGTACTTC. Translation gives CASSFGLAGTSYEQYF.

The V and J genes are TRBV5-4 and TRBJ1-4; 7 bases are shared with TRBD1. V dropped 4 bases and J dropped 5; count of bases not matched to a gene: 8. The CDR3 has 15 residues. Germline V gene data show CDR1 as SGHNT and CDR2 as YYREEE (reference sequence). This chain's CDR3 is CASSAGGAQNEKLFF. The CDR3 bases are TGTGCCAGCAGCGCAGGGGGAGCGCAGAATGAAAAACTGTTTTTT.

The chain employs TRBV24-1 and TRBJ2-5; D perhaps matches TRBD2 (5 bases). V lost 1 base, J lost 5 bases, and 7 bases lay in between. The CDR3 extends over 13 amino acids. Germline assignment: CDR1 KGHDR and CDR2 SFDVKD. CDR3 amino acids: CATSDFGGETQYF. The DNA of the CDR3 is TGTGCCACCAGTGATTTCGGCGGGGAGACCCAGTACTTC.

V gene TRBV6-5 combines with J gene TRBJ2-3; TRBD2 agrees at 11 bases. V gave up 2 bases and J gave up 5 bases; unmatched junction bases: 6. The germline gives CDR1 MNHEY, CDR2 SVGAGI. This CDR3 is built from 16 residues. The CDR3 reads CASSYVAGGRGDTQYF. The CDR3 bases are TGTGCCAGCAGTTACGTAGCGGGAGGGCGCGGAGATACGCAGTATTTT.

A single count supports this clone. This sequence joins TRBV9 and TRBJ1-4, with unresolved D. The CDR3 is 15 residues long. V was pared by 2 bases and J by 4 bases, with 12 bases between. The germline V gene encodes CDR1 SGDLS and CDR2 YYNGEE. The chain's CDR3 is CASSVEGSFNEKLFF. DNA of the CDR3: TGTGCCAGCAGCGTTGAGGGCAGCTTTAATGAAAAACTGTTTTTT.

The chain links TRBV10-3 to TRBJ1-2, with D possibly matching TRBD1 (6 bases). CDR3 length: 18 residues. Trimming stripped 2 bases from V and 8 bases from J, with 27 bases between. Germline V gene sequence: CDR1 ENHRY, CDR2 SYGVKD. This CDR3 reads CAISEPTRINTGNRGYTF. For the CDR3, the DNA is TGTGCCATCAGTGAGCCGACTCGGATTAATACAGGGAACCGGGGCTACACCTTC.

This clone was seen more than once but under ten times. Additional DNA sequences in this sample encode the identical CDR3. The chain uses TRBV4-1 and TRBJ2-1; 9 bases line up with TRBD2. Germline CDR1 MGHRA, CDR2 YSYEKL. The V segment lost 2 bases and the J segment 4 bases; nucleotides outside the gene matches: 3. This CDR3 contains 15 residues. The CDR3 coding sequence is TGCGCCAGCAGCCAATTAGCGGGGGAATACAATGAGCAGTTCTTC. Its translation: CASSQLAGEYNEQFF.

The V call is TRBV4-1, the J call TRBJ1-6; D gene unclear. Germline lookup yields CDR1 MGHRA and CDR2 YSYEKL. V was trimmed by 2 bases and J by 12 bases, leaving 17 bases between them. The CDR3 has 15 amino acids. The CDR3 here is CASSQNEGGYEPLHF. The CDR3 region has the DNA TGCGCCAGCAGCCAAAACGAGGGAGGGTATGAACCCCTCCACTTT.

CDR3 bases: TGTGCCAGCAGCCAAACTAGCGGGAGTCACTACGAGCAGTACTTC. Its translation is CASSQTSGSHYEQYF. This sequence joins TRBV28 and TRBJ2-7; 11 bases agree with TRBD2. V trimming: 6 bases; J trimming: 3 bases; junction bases outside the gene matches: 7. The CDR3 runs to 15 residues. Germline V CDR1 and CDR2: MDHEN, SYDVKM.

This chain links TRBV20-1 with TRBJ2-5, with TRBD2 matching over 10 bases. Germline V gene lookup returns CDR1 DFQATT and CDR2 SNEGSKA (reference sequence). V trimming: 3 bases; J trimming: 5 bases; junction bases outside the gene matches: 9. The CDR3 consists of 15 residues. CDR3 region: CSASRLAGAAETQYF. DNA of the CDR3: TGCAGTGCTAGTCGTCTAGCGGGAGCTGCGGAGACCCAGTACTTC.

CDR3 sequence (DNA): TGTGCCACCAGTGATTGGAGGGACACCGGGGAGCTGTTTTTT. Protein sequence: CATSDWRDTGELFF. The J gene is TRBJ2-2, the V gene TRBV24-1, with a possible D match to TRBD2 (6 bases). The CDR3 loop spans 14 amino acids. Per the germline V gene, CDR1 is KGHDR and CDR2 is SFDVKD. Trimming removed 2 bases from V and 3 bases from J, with 6 bases in between.